This T cell receptor (beta chain) is drawn from a study of post-analysis software for immune sequencing data. Study background: Relapsing-remitting, secondary progressive and progressive-relapsing forms of multiple sclerosis all featured among disease courses.

Germline V gene lookup returns CDR1 SGHDT and CDR2 YYEEEE. Trimming stripped 4 bases from V and 3 bases from J, with 16 bases between. The CDR3 is made up of 15 amino acids. Notes on this clonotype: Its antigen is not known.

Points from the study as a whole: Diversity measured as normalized Chao1 was significantly lower in multiple sclerosis patients than in controls. Patients used about five TRBV segments, including TRBV5-6, TRBV5-1 and TRBV20-1, more often than controls.

Unique-molecular-identifier-tagged TCR beta cDNA libraries were used. TCRdb reprocessed the PCR reads with MiXCR, giving one entry per CDR3 protein. The data hold under 650,000 distinct CDR3 sequences, with roughly 47% observed a single time. The chain carries TRBV5-6 and TRBJ1-1; no firm D call. This receptor was obtained from a girl aged 5-17 years with multiple sclerosis. What was sequenced was blood. Here the CDR3 DNA reads TGTGCCAGCAGCCTACTCCGGGATACGGACACTGAAGCTTTCTTT. This codes for CASSLLRDTDTEAFF.